The present TCR beta chain was sequenced within a study of EBV T-cell therapy then PD-1 blockade in nasopharyngeal carcinoma (dated by TCRdb to about 2021). Genomic DNA was extracted from sorted cells using the Qiagen DNeasy Kit. TCR beta chain deep sequencing was performed on the immunoSEQ platform. For the original study's pipeline: Repertoire data analysis was performed with the immunoSEQ Analyzer software. TCRdb holds this immuneACCESS table with in-frame rearrangements only. Some clones are missing; in checked studies, unresolved V genes explain under half, and the rest has no known cause. Clone size and the V and J calls come from that table; the DNA yielded D and trimming. For this sample there are about 20,000 clones; roughly 80% appear just once. Together, the top ten hold about a third of the sample. The CDR3 sequence holds 19 residues, the cysteine and phenylalanine included. Only the CDR3 DNA stays, 57 bases, in frame from base 1. After removal of 8 bases from V and 0 bases from J, the junction retains 20 bases not matched to a gene. CDR1 and CDR2 are drawn from the germline V gene: SNHLY, FYNNEI.

The sample's treatment or condition, from its label and the paper: AdE1-LMPpoly-expanded autologous EBV-specific T-cell therapy followed by anti-PD-1 nivolumab. As for this clone: Its antigen remains undetermined. No qualities accompany the bases; no much larger clone lies one base away.

The receptor comes from a man aged 35-49 years with nasopharyngeal carcinoma. The sequences come from CD8+ T cells from blood, collected at roughly day 35 from a patient whose treatment included autologous EBV-specific T cells and nivolumab. The V gene is TRBV2 and the J gene is TRBJ2-7; TRBD2 fits 9 bases in the junction. Read as DNA, the sequence is TGTGCCAGCGATTCGACAGGGTCCCTGACTAGCGGAACCTCCTACGAGCAGTACTTC. Its translation reads: CASDSTGSLTSGTSYEQYF.